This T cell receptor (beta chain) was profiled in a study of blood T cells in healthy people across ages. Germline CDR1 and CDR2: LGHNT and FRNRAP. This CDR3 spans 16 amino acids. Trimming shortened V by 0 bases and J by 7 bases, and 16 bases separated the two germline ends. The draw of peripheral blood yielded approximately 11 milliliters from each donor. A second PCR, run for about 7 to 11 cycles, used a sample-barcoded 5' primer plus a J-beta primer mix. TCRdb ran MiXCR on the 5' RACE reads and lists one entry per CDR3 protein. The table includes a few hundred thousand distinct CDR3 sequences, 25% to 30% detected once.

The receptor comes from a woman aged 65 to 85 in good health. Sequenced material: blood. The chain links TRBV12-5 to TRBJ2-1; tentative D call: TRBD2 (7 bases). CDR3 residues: CASGLVRGASENEQFF. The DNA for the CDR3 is TGTGCTAGTGGTTTGGTACGGGGGGCCTCTGAGAATGAGCAGTTCTTC.